The 3 T cell receptor beta chains reported below all come from one sample, sequenced in a study of T cell responses to AZD1222 COVID-19 vaccine. TCRdb's table, derived via immunoSEQ multiplex PCR, lists solely in-frame clones and lacks some. The sample contains 160,000 or so clones, around 85% of which appear only once. This sample comprised peripheral blood, obtained after recovery from COVID-19. These receptors originate from an adult who had recovered from COVID-19.

This chain links TRBV7-2 with TRBJ2-7; D is unresolved. This CDR3 contains 13 residues. From germline, CDR1 is SGHTA and CDR2 FQGNSA. Trimming took 0 bases from V and 3 from J, leaving 6 bases between them. In nucleotides, the CDR3 is TGTGCCAGCAGCTTAGCCCAAGACTACGAGCAGTACTTC. It yields the protein CASSLAQDYEQYF.

This clone was recorded only once. The rearrangement joins TRBV7-9 to TRBJ2-5; no firm D call. From germline, CDR1 is SEHNR and CDR2 FQNEAQ (reference sequence). Trimming left V 1 base short and J 7 bases short, with 16 bases between. The CDR3 has 15 amino acids. CDR3 region: CASSLDGPQLVTQYF. The DNA of the CDR3 is TGTGCCAGCAGCTTAGACGGGCCTCAGTTAGTGACCCAGTACTTC. Full variable domain (rest looked up from reference TRBV7-9 and TRBJ2-5): DTGVSQNPRHKITKRGQNVTFRCDPISEHNRLYWYRQTLGQGPEFLTYFQNEAQLEKSRLLSDRFSAERPKGSFSTLEIQRTEQGDSAMYLCASSLDGPQLVTQYFGPGTRLLVL.

The gene calls are TRBV4-3 and TRBJ1-2, with D perhaps matching TRBD1 (6 bases). From germline, CDR1 is LGHNA and CDR2 YSLEER. CDR3 length equals 15 residues. V was cut by 2 bases and J by 5 bases, with 15 bases left in between. The CDR3 nucleotides are TGCGCCAGCAGCCAAACAGGGCACCCTCTATATGGCTACACCTTC. Amino acid sequence: CASSQTGHPLYGYTF.